Listed here are 17 T cell receptor beta chains from one sample, sequenced in a study of blood T cell dynamics during melanoma immunotherapy. Sequencing used immunoSEQ multiplex PCR; TCRdb keeps in-frame clones, though not all of them. The sample has approximately 23,000 clones, approximately 89% seen once. Time point here: pre-treatment baseline. The sequencing here drew on blood, taken from a patient treated with checkpoint blockade. Every receptor here comes from a human donor with melanoma.

V is TRBV25-1 and J is TRBJ2-6, with D possibly being TRBD2 (5 bases). The V end was cut by 3 bases, the J end by 1 base, with 7 bases between. CDR1 is MGHDK and CDR2 is SYGVNS in the germline V gene. The CDR3 is 15 amino acids. In DNA form, the CDR3 reads TGTGCCAGCAGTGACCCGGGGTCTGGGGCCAACGTCCTGACTTTC. It translates to CASSDPGSGANVLTF.

The chain couples TRBV5-1 to TRBJ2-7; tentative D call: TRBD1 (6 bases). Germline CDR1 SGHRS, CDR2 YFSETQ. This CDR3 is 15 amino acids long. Between the trimmed V and J ends, which lost 0 bases and 6 bases, there was a span of 16 bases. CDR3 bases: TGCGCCAGCAGCTTGGATCTGGCAGGGGTAGGCGAGCAGTACTTC. It translates to CASSLDLAGVGEQYF.

The chain joins TRBV9 to TRBJ2-7, with TRBD1 identical over 8 bases. Germline loops: CDR1 SGDLS, CDR2 YYNGEE. V lost 4 bases, J lost 6 bases, and 15 bases stayed unmatched. This CDR3 spans 16 amino acids. Written as DNA, the CDR3 is TGTGCCAGCAGCTCCCGAGGGTGGCAGGGGGCGGGCGAGCAGTACTTC. This encodes CASSSRGWQGAGEQYF.

The chain employs TRBV19 and TRBJ2-7; a possible D gene is TRBD1 (5 bases). The CDR3 contains 13 residues. The V end lost 4 bases, the J end lost 3 bases, and 10 bases lay between the germline ends. Looked up from germline, CDR1 is LNHDA and CDR2 is SQIVND (reference sequence). In DNA, the CDR3 is TGTGCCAGTAGTACGCAGGGAATCTACGAGCAGTACTTC. Its translation: CASSTQGIYEQYF. The entire variable domain, with the rest obtained from reference TRBV19 and TRBJ2-7, is as follows: DGGITQSPKYLFRKEGQNVTLSCEQNLNHDAMYWYRQDPGQGLRLIYYSQIVNDFQKGDIAEGYSVSREKKESFPLTVTSAQKNPTAFYLCASSTQGIYEQYFGPGTRLTVT.

CDR3 residues: CSAREGTEAFF. CDR3 DNA sequence: TGCAGTGCTAGGGAGGGGACTGAAGCTTTCTTT. The V gene is TRBV20-1, the J gene TRBJ1-1, with D perhaps matching TRBD1 (5 bases). CDR3 size: 11 residues. Germline V gene data show CDR1 as DFQATT and CDR2 as SNEGSKA (reference sequence). V lost 3 bases and J 5 bases, leaving 7 bases between the germline ends.

V gene TRBV5-1 combines with J gene TRBJ2-1; tentatively, D is TRBD1 or TRBD2 (6 bases each). The CDR3 totals 15 residues. Germline CDR1 SGHRS, CDR2 YFSETQ. V was clipped by 2 bases and J by 8 bases, with 17 bases between them. Here the CDR3 DNA reads TGCGCCAGCAGCTTCGGCCGAGGGGGGACCGATGAGCAGTTCTTC. Protein: CASSFGRGGTDEQFF.

This chain connects TRBV9 to TRBJ2-5; 11 bases align to TRBD2. Germline CDR1 and CDR2: SGDLS and YYNGEE. The CDR3 has 16 residues. Trimming removed 0 bases from V and 6 bases from J; junction bases left unmatched: 7. Here the CDR3 reads CASSVGIAGGEKTQYF. CDR3 DNA sequence: TGTGCCAGCAGCGTAGGAATAGCGGGAGGGGAAAAGACCCAGTACTTC.

This clone has only one observation. The V and J genes are TRBV28 and TRBJ2-3; 8 bases agree with TRBD2. CDR1 and CDR2 (germline): MDHEN, SYDVKM. The CDR3 consists of 15 residues. With V trimmed by 5 bases and J by 5 bases, 9 bases remained unmatched. CDR3 region: CASSPPPAGGDTQYF. The CDR3, as DNA: TGTGCCAGCAGTCCCCCCCCGGCGGGAGGAGATACGCAGTATTTT.

The chain is built from TRBV2 and TRBJ1-1, with D unclear. The germline V gene has CDR1 SNHLY and CDR2 FYNNEI. The CDR3 consists of 15 residues. Trimming left V 7 bases short and J 1 base short, with 16 bases between. This CDR3 reads CASMVQGGRNTEAFF. CDR3 in DNA: TGTGCCAGCATGGTCCAAGGCGGCCGGAACACTGAAGCTTTCTTT.

The chain has TRBV4-1 and TRBJ2-6; D is tentatively TRBD1 or TRBD2 (6 bases each). The CDR3 covers 17 residues. The germline V gene encodes CDR1 MGHRA and CDR2 YSYEKL. V lost 4 bases to trimming and J lost 2 bases, with 15 bases between them. CDR3: CASSPPRGGPGANVLTF. CDR3 in DNA: TGCGCCAGCAGCCCTCCGAGAGGGGGGCCTGGGGCCAACGTCCTGACTTTC.

The V call is TRBV18, the J call TRBJ2-1, with D perhaps TRBD2 (6 bases). Germline V lookup: CDR1 KGHSH, CDR2 LQKENI. The germline V and J ends were trimmed by 3 bases and 4 bases, with 10 bases remaining between them. The CDR3 runs to 14 residues. The CDR3 nucleotides read TGTGCCAGCTCACCCCAGGCGGGATACAATGAGCAGTTCTTC. Translated: CASSPQAGYNEQFF.

This chain joins TRBV27 and TRBJ2-1; D unresolved. V shed 5 bases and J shed 2 bases, with 13 bases lying between them. Germline assignment: CDR1 MNHEY and CDR2 SMNVEV (reference sequence). The CDR3 contains 15 residues. The CDR3 reads CASSPPLRAYNEQFF. CDR3 coding DNA: TGTGCCAGCAGTCCCCCTCTCCGAGCCTACAATGAGCAGTTCTTC.

V gene TRBV10-3 combines with J gene TRBJ1-1, with D perhaps TRBD1 (5 bases). This CDR3 has 15 residues. The germline V and J ends were trimmed by 2 bases and 2 bases, with 12 bases remaining between them. Germline CDR1 ENHRY, CDR2 SYGVKD. The chain's CDR3 is CAISEGRGRNTEAFF. As DNA, the CDR3 is TGTGCCATCAGTGAGGGGAGGGGCCGTAACACTGAAGCTTTCTTT.

J is TRBJ2-7 and V is TRBV6-4; 8 bases line up with TRBD2. The V gene's germline CDR1 is MRHNA and CDR2 SNTAGT. With 9 bases clipped from V and 1 base from J, the junction kept 5 bases outside the gene matches. CDR3 size: 13 residues. The CDR3 sequence: CASSREVSYEQYF. Written as DNA, the CDR3 is TGTGCCAGTTCGCGGGAGGTTTCCTACGAGCAGTACTTC.

The chain uses TRBV14 and TRBJ1-2, with D uncertain. The CDR3 loop spans 11 amino acids. V lost 4 bases to trimming and J lost 7 bases, with 7 bases between them. Germline-derived CDR1 and CDR2 are SGHDN and FVKESK. CDR3 protein: CASSLGGGYTF. The CDR3 DNA reads as TGTGCCAGCAGCCTAGGCGGTGGCTACACCTTC.

The chain joins TRBV6-1 to TRBJ2-7; 8 positions agree with TRBD1. The CDR3 has 14 amino acids. The germline gives CDR1 MNHNS, CDR2 SASEGT. Trimming removed 3 bases from V and 9 bases from J; junction bases left unmatched: 10. Written as DNA, the CDR3 is TGTGCCAGCAGTGACGGACAGGGATTTACGGGGCAGTACTTC. Its translation is CASSDGQGFTGQYF.

The chain has TRBV9 and TRBJ1-1; tentatively, D is TRBD1 (5 bases). Germline lookup yields CDR1 SGDLS and CDR2 YYNGEE. The CDR3 has 12 amino acids. Trimming stripped 6 bases from V and 4 bases from J, with 10 bases between. The CDR3 reads CASKGPSTEAFF. CDR3 bases: TGTGCCAGCAAGGGACCCAGCACTGAAGCTTTCTTT. Complete variable domain (other parts from reference TRBV9 and TRBJ1-1): DSGVTQTPKHLITATGQRVTLRCSPRSGDLSVYWYQQSLDQGLQFLIQYYNGEERAKGNILERFSAQQFPDLHSELNLSSLELGDSALYFCASKGPSTEAFFGQGTRLTVV.